The 9 T cell receptor beta chains below all came from one sample that was sequenced in a study of shared clonotypes between healthy human individuals. The method was immunoSEQ multiplex PCR; TCRdb's version includes in-frame clones alone and lacks a portion of them. The sample holds under 850,000 clones, around 70% seen once. Sequenced sample: memory CD4+ T cells sorted from blood. Subset given: CD45RA-negative fraction. The origin of the receptors is a woman aged 25-40 years in good health.

The DNA of the CDR3 is TGTGCCAGCAGCCACCCGACTAGCGGCTCCTACGAGCAGTACTTC. It yields the protein CASSHPTSGSYEQYF. The V call is TRBV11-2, the J call TRBJ2-7, with 9 bases identical to TRBD2. J lost 0 bases, V lost 5 bases, and 5 bases had no gene match. CDR3 length equals 15 residues. CDR1 is SGHAT and CDR2 is FQNNGV in the germline V gene.

The chain uses TRBV19 and TRBJ1-1, with D possibly TRBD1 on 6 matching bases. The CDR3 loop spans 13 amino acids. Germline V gene sequence: CDR1 LNHDA, CDR2 SQIVND (reference sequence). Trimming removed 1 base from V and 9 bases from J, with 12 bases in between. The CDR3 here is CASSIARGGQAFF. In DNA, the CDR3 is TGTGCCAGTAGTATAGCCCGCGGGGGGCAAGCTTTCTTT.

The chain combines TRBV10-3 with TRBJ1-1; maybe TRBD1 (5 bases). This CDR3 is built from 13 residues. Germline CDR1 reads ENHRY; CDR2 reads SYGVKD. V was trimmed by 4 bases and J by 4 bases, leaving 10 bases between them. The CDR3 region has the DNA TGTGCCATCAGTGGTCCCGGGGGCACTGAAGCTTTCTTT. Residues: CAISGPGGTEAFF.

The chain combines TRBV18 with TRBJ1-1; TRBD1 matches at 7 bases. CDR1 and CDR2 from the germline V gene are KGHSH and LQKENI. The CDR3 is 15 amino acids. V shed 3 bases, J shed 2 bases, and the junction held 6 bases outside the gene matches. The chain's CDR3 is CASSPNGQDNTEAFF. The CDR3 coding sequence is TGTGCCAGCTCACCGAACGGACAGGACAACACTGAAGCTTTCTTT.

The chain combines TRBV5-1 with TRBJ1-2; D gene uncertain. The CDR3 contains 17 residues. V lost 0 bases to trimming and J lost 4 bases, with 19 bases between them. Germline V gives CDR1 SGHRS, CDR2 YFSETQ. The CDR3 sequence is CASSLGVLQTSGYGYTF. The CDR3 coding sequence is TGCGCCAGCAGCTTGGGGGTTTTGCAAACTAGTGGCTATGGCTACACCTTC.

The chain combines TRBV7-9 with TRBJ2-1, with 12 bases lining up with TRBD2. Germline-derived CDR1 and CDR2 are SEHNR and FQNEAQ (reference sequence). The CDR3 sequence is 15 residues long. Unmatched junction bases numbered 3, after V lost 4 bases and J lost 5 bases. The DNA of the CDR3 is TGTGCCAGCAGCTCCGGACTAGCGGGACACAATGAGCAGTTCTTC. Its translation is CASSSGLAGHNEQFF.

As for this clone: The sample has other DNA sequences that encode this CDR3 too. CDR3 protein: CASSSQGSYEQYF. The CDR3 nucleotides are TGTGCCAGCAGTTCGCAGGGGAGCTACGAGCAGTACTTC. The chain employs TRBV27 and TRBJ2-7, with a possible D match to TRBD1 (6 bases). Germline V CDR1 and CDR2: MNHEY, SMNVEV (reference sequence). V lost 4 bases and J lost 3, with 10 bases in between. The CDR3 covers 13 residues.

This rearrangement joins TRBV27 to TRBJ2-7; the D gene is possibly TRBD1 (5 bases). In germline, CDR1 is MNHEY, CDR2 SMNVEV (reference sequence). This CDR3 has 14 amino acids. V lost 6 bases, J lost 3 bases, and 15 bases lay in between. The chain's CDR3 is CASRPLDKNYEQYF. The CDR3 DNA reads TGTGCCAGCAGGCCCTTGGACAAAAACTACGAGCAGTACTTC.

Points on this clone: This clone may be a read error of a much larger clone one base away. The sample holds other DNA sequences that translate to the same CDR3. The gene calls are TRBV7-3 and TRBJ2-1; 7 nucleotides align to TRBD2. The CDR3 is 15 residues long. CDR1 is SGHTA and CDR2 is FQGTGA in the germline V gene. V shed 5 bases, J shed 0 bases, and the junction held 4 bases outside the gene matches. For the CDR3, the DNA is TGTGCCAGCAGCACGCAGCGGGACTCCTACAATGAGCAGTTCTTC. It translates to CASSTQRDSYNEQFF.